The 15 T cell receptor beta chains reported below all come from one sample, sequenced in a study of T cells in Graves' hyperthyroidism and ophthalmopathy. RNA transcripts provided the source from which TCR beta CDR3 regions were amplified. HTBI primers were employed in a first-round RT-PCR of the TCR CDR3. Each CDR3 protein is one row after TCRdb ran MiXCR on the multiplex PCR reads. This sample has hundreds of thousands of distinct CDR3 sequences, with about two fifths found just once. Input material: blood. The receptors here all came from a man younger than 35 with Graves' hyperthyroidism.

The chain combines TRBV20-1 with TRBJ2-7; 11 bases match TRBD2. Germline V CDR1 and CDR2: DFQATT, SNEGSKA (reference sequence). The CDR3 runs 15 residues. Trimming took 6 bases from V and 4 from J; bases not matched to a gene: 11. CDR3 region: CSASSRIAGGYEQYF. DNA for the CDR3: TGCAGTGCCTCTTCACGGATAGCGGGAGGGTACGAGCAGTACTTC.

CDR3 protein: CATGTRENTEAFF. In DNA, the CDR3 is TGTGCCACCGGGACACGAGAGAACACTGAAGCTTTCTTT. The rearrangement uses TRBV19 and TRBJ1-1; tentative D call: TRBD1 (6 bases). Per germline, CDR1 LNHDA and CDR2 SQIVND (reference sequence). V gave up 10 bases and J gave up 1 base, with 13 bases separating them. CDR3 length equals 13 residues.

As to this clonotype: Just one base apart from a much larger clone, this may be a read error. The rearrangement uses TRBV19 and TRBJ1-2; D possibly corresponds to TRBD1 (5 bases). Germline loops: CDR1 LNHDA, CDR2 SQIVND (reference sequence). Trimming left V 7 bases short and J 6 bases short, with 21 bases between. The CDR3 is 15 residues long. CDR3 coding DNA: TGTGCCAGTATGGGGCCTACCGGAGGACAACATGGCTACACCTTC. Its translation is CASMGPTGGQHGYTF.

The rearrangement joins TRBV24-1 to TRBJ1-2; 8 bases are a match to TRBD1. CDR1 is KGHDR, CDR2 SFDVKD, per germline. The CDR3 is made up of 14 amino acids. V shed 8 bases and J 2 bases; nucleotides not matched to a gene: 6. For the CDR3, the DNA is TGTGCCACCACTATGGGGACAGGAAACTATGGCTACACCTTC. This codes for CATTMGTGNYGYTF.

The CDR3 sequence is CASQPGTEYEQYF. The CDR3 DNA reads as TGTGCCAGCCAACCCGGGACGGAGTACGAGCAGTACTTC. V usage is TRBV12-3 or TRBV12-4 and J usage is TRBJ2-7; D might be TRBD1 or TRBD2, each matching 5 bases. The CDR3 consists of 13 residues. Trimming left V 8 bases short and J 4 bases short, with 15 bases between.

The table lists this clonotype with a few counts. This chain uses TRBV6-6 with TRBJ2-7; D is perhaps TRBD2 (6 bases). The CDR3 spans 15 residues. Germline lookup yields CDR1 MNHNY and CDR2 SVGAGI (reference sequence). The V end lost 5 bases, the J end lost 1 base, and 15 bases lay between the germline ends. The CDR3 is CASSPRIGGSYEQYF. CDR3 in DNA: TGTGCCAGCAGTCCCCGTATCGGGGGATCCTACGAGCAGTACTTC.

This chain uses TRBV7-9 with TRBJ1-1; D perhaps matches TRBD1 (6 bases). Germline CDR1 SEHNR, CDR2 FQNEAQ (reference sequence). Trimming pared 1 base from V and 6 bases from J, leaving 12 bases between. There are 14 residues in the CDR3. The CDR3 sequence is CASSLEGEVAEAFF. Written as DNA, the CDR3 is TGTGCCAGCAGCTTAGAGGGGGAGGTGGCTGAAGCTTTCTTT.

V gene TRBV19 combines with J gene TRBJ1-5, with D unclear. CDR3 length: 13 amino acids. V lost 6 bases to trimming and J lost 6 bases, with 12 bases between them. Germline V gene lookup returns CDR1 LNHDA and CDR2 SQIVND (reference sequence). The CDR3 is CASSKGISQPQHF. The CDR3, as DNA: TGTGCCAGTAGCAAGGGTATCTCTCAGCCCCAGCATTTT.

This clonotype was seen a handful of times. CDR3 sequence: CASLYSTATYEQYF. In DNA, the CDR3 is TGTGCCAGCCTCTACTCGACGGCTACCTACGAGCAGTACTTC. The chain is built from TRBV2 and TRBJ2-7; no definite D call. This CDR3 has 14 amino acids. V lost 8 bases and J lost 2, with 16 bases in between. From germline, CDR1 is SNHLY and CDR2 FYNNEI. Together with reference TRBV2 and TRBJ2-7, the CDR3 gives the full variable domain: EPEVTQTPSHQVTQMGQEVILRCVPISNHLYFYWYRQILGQKVEFLVSFYNNEISEKSEIFDDQFSVERPDGSNFTLKIRSTKLEDSAMYFCASLYSTATYEQYFGPGTRLTVT.

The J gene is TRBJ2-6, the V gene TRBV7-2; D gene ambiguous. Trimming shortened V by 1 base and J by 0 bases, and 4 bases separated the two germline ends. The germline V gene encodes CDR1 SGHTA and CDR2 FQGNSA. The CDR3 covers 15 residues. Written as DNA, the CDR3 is TGTGCCAGCAGCTTAGTTACCTCTGGGGCCAACGTCCTGACTTTC. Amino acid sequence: CASSLVTSGANVLTF.

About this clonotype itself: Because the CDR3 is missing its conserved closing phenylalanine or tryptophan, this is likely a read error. CDR3 loop: CASSPSGSETQYL. CDR3 coding DNA: TGTGCCAGTAGCCCTAGCGGGAGTGAGACCCAGTACCTC. V and J are TRBV19 and TRBJ2-5; TRBD2 matches at 10 bases. V gave up 6 bases and J gave up 5 bases; unmatched junction bases: 3. CDR3 length equals 13 residues. Germline V gene sequence: CDR1 LNHDA, CDR2 SQIVND (reference sequence).

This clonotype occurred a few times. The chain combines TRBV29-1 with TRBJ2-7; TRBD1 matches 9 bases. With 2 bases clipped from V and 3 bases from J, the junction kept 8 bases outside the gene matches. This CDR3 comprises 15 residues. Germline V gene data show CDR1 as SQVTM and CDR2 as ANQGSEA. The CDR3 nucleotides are TGCAGCGTTGAATGGGGGGACAGGGAAGGCTACGAGCAGTACTTC. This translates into CSVEWGDREGYEQYF.

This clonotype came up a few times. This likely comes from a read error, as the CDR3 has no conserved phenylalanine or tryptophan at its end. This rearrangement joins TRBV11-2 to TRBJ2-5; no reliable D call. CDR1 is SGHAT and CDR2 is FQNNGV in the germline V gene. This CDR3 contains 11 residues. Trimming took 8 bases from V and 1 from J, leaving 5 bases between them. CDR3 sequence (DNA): TGTGCCAGCTGGCTCCAAGAGACCCAGTACCTC. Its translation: CASWLQETQYL.

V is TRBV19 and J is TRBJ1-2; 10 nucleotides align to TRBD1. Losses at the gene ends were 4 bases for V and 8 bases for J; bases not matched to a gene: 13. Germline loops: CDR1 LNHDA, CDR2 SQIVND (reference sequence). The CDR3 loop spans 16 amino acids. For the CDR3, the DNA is TGTGCCAGTAGTACGAGACAGACAGGGGGCGCGGAGGGCTACACCTTC. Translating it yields CASSTRQTGGAEGYTF. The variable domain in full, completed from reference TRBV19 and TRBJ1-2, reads DGGITQSPKYLFRKEGQNVTLSCEQNLNHDAMYWYRQDPGQGLRLIYYSQIVNDFQKGDIAEGYSVSREKKESFPLTVTSAQKNPTAFYLCASSTRQTGGAEGYTFGSGTRLTVV.

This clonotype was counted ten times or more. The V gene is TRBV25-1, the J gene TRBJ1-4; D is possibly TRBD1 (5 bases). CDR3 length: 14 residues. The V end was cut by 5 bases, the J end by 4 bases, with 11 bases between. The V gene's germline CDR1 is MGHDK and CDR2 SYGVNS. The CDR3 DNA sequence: TGTGCCAGCAGTCCGGGACTTAATAATGAAAAACTGTTTTTT. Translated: CASSPGLNNEKLFF.